Listed here are 11 T cell receptor beta chains from one sample, sequenced in a study of shared clonotypes between healthy human individuals. Produced via immunoSEQ multiplex PCR; TCRdb's table is partial and in-frame only. Seen here are approximately 720,000 clones, 60% to 80% observed once, and the top ten hold around 2%. Sequenced input: memory CD4+ T cells sorted from blood. The subset here: CD45RA-negative fraction. The receptors shown here come from a woman aged 25-40 years in good health.

This clone was recorded a few times. V gene TRBV21-1 combines with J gene TRBJ2-6. TRBV21-1 is flagged as a pseudogene. The CDR3 is 13 amino acids. The CDR3 sequence: CASSRRGANVLTF. The CDR3, as DNA: TGTGCCAGCAGCAGACGGGGGGCCAACGTCCTGACTTTC.

This chain joins TRBV28 and TRBJ1-1; possibly TRBD1 for D (5 bases). Germline values: CDR1 MDHEN, CDR2 SYDVKM. The CDR3 sequence is 15 residues long. With 6 bases removed from V and 2 bases from J, the gap between germline ends came to 16 bases. CDR3 amino acids: CASRRGGLSNTEAFF. The CDR3 coding sequence is TGTGCCAGCAGACGGGGGGGGTTATCTAACACTGAAGCTTTCTTT. Looking up the rest from reference TRBV28 and TRBJ1-1 gives the full variable domain: DVKVTQSSRYLVKRTGEKVFLECVQDMDHENMFWYRQDPGLGLRLIYFSYDVKMKEKGDIPEGYSVSREKKERFSLILESASTNQTSMYLCASRRGGLSNTEAFFGQGTRLTVV.

This clone was seen only a few times. This sequence joins TRBV7-2 and TRBJ2-3, with 7 bases lining up with TRBD2. V dropped 6 bases and J dropped 2; count of bases not matched to a gene: 8. Germline CDR1 reads SGHTA; CDR2 reads FQGNSA. The CDR3 has 15 residues. CDR3 nucleotide sequence: TGTGCCAGCAGTGGCGGGAGTCCGGTCACAGATACGCAGTATTTT. Translation: CASSGGSPVTDTQYF.

The chain recombines TRBV6-6 with TRBJ2-3; 8 bases match TRBD2. The V gene end was trimmed by 8 bases and the J gene end by 7 bases; junction bases not matched to a gene: 11. The CDR3 has 14 residues. Germline V gives CDR1 MNHNY, CDR2 SVGAGI (reference sequence). CDR3 in DNA: TGTGCCAGCGCCGCACGGGAGGGTAGTAATACGCAGTATTTT. This encodes CASAAREGSNTQYF.

The table lists this clone with a few counts. The CDR3 here is CASSLLGEETQYF. CDR3 in DNA: TGCGCCAGCAGCCTCCTCGGAGAAGAGACCCAGTACTTC. The V and J genes are TRBV4-1 and TRBJ2-5; D not certain. Germline lookup yields CDR1 MGHRA and CDR2 YSYEKL. V was trimmed by 4 bases and J by 3 bases, leaving 9 bases between them. CDR3 size: 13 residues.

This rearrangement joins TRBV6-6 to TRBJ2-7; D is undetermined. Looked up from germline, CDR1 is MNHNY and CDR2 is SVGAGI (reference sequence). This CDR3 has 14 amino acids. V lost 2 bases and J 1 base, leaving 9 bases between the germline ends. In DNA form, the CDR3 reads TGTGCCAGCAGTTACGCCCCGGGTTCCTACGAGCAGTACTTC. Translating it yields CASSYAPGSYEQYF.

The chain combines TRBV15 with TRBJ1-2, with TRBD1 matching over 7 bases. Per the germline V gene, CDR1 is LNHNV and CDR2 is YYDKDF (reference sequence). The CDR3 consists of 15 residues. Germline trimming cut 6 bases from V and 2 bases from J; bases unmatched to any gene: 9. CDR3 in DNA: TGTGCCACCAGAGTCCTCGGGACAGAAAACTATGGCTACACCTTC. Amino acid sequence: CATRVLGTENYGYTF.

Details on this clone: A far bigger clonotype differs at one base, so this is likely a read error. Different DNA sequences within this sample yield the same CDR3. CDR3 nucleotide sequence: TGTGCCAGCAGCTTCCAGCGGGACTCCTACGAGCAGTACTTC. Translated: CASSFQRDSYEQYF. The J gene is TRBJ2-5, the V gene TRBV7-2; 7 bases align to TRBD2. The last part of the DNA fits TRBJ2-7 better; the J call may be wrong. From germline, CDR1 is SGHTA and CDR2 FQGNSA. The CDR3 length is 14 residues.

This chain links TRBV27 with TRBJ1-3; TRBD1 is a possible D gene (5 bases). Germline lookup yields CDR1 MNHEY and CDR2 SMNVEV (reference sequence). Trimming removed 7 bases at V and 2 bases at J, with 12 bases between. CDR3 length: 14 amino acids. This CDR3 reads CASNPGGAGNTIYF. The CDR3, as DNA: TGTGCCAGCAATCCCGGGGGGGCTGGAAACACCATATATTTT.

V is TRBV28 and J is TRBJ1-2, with D possibly being TRBD1 (6 bases). With 4 bases removed from V and 0 bases from J, the gap between germline ends came to 15 bases. CDR3 size: 16 residues. The V gene's germline CDR1 is MDHEN and CDR2 SYDVKM. Here the CDR3 DNA reads TGTGCCAGCAGTTCTCCAGGGGCCCAACCTAACTATGGCTACACCTTC. Protein product: CASSSPGAQPNYGYTF.

V and J are TRBV10-3 and TRBJ1-1; 9 nucleotides align to TRBD1. Trimming cost V 10 bases and J 1 base; bases outside gene matches: 4. CDR1 and CDR2 (germline): ENHRY, SYGVKD. This CDR3 spans 13 amino acids. CDR3 nucleotides: TGTGCCACCGCACAGGGGGCGAACACTGAAGCTTTCTTT. It encodes CATAQGANTEAFF.